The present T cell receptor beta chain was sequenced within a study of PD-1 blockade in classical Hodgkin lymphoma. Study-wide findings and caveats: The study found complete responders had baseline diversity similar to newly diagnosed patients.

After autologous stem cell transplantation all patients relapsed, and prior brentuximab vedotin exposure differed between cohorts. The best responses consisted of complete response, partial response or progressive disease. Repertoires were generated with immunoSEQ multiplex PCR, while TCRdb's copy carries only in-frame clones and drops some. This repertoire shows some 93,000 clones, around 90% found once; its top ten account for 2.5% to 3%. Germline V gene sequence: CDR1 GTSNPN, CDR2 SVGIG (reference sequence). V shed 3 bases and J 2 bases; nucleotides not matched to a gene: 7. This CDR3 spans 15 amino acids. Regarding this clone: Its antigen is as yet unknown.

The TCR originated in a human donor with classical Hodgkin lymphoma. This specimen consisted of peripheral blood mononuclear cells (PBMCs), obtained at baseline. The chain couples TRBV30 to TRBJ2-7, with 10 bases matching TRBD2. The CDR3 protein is CAWRETSGRTYEQYF. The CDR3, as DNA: TGTGCCTGGAGAGAGACTAGCGGGCGGACCTACGAGCAGTACTTC.